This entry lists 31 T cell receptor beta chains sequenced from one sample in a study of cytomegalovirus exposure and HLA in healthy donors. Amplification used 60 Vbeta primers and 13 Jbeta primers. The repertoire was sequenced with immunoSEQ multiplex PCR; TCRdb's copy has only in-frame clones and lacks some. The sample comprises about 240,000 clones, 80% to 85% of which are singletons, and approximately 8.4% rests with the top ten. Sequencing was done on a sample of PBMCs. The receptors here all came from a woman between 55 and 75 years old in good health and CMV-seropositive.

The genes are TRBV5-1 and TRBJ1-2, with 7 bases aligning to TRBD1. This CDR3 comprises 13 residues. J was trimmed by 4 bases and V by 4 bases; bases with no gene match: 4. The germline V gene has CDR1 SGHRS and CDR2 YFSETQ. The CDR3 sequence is CASSATGAYGYTF. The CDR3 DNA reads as TGCGCCAGCAGCGCAACAGGGGCCTATGGCTACACCTTC.

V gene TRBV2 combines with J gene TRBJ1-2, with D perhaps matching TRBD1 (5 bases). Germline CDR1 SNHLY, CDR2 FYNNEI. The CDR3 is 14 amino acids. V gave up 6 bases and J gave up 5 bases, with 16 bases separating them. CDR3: CASRGPDAFYGYTF. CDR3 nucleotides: TGTGCCAGCAGGGGGCCGGACGCCTTTTATGGCTACACCTTC.

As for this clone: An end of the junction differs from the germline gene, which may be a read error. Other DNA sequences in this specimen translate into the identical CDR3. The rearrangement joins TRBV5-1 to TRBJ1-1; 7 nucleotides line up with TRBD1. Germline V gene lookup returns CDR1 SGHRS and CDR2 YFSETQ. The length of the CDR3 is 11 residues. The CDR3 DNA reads TGCGCCAGTAGCTTACAGGGGAAAGCTTTCTTT. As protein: CASSLQGKAFF.

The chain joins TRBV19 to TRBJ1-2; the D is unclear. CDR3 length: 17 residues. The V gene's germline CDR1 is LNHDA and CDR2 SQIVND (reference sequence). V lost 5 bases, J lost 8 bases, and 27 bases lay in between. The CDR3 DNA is TGTGCCAGTAGTGCCCTTCACGACGGTCAACCTTGGCGGGGCTACACCTTC. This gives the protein CASSALHDGQPWRGYTF.

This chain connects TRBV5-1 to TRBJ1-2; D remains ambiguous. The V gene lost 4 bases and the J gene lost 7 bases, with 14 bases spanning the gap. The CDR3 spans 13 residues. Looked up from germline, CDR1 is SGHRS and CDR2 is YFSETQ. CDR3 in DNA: TGCGCCAGCAGCCTCCCGGGTACGGCTGGCTACACCTTC. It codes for CASSLPGTAGYTF.

Here the CDR3 reads CASSISLSETQYF. The CDR3, as DNA: TGTGCCAGTAGTATATCTTTGTCTGAGACCCAGTACTTC. The chain combines TRBV19 with TRBJ2-5; D gene ambiguous. The CDR3 covers 13 residues. In germline, CDR1 is LNHDA, CDR2 SQIVND (reference sequence). With 2 bases removed from V and 5 bases from J, the gap between germline ends came to 9 bases. Drawing the rest from reference TRBV19 and TRBJ2-5, the complete variable domain is DGGITQSPKYLFRKEGQNVTLSCEQNLNHDAMYWYRQDPGQGLRLIYYSQIVNDFQKGDIAEGYSVSREKKESFPLTVTSAQKNPTAFYLCASSISLSETQYFGPGTRLLVL.

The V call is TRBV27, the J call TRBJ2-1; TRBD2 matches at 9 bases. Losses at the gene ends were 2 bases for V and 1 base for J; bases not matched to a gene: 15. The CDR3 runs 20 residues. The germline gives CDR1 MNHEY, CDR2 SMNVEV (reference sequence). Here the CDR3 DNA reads TGTGCCAGCAGTTTACACGCGGGGGGGGTAGCACGCCCTTCCTACAATGAGCAGTTCTTC. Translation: CASSLHAGGVARPSYNEQFF.

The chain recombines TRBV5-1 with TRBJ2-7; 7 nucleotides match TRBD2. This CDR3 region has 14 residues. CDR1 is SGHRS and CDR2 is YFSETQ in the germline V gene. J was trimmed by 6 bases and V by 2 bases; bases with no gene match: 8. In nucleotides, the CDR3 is TGCGCCAGCAGCTTTGAAGCGGGATTACGCGAGCAGTACTTC. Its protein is CASSFEAGLREQYF. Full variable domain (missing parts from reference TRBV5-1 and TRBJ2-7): KAGVTQTPRYLIKTRGQQVTLSCSPISGHRSVSWYQQTPGQGLQFLFEYFSETQRNKGNFPGRFSGRQFSNSRSEMNVSTLELGDSALYLCASSFEAGLREQYFGPGTRLTVT.

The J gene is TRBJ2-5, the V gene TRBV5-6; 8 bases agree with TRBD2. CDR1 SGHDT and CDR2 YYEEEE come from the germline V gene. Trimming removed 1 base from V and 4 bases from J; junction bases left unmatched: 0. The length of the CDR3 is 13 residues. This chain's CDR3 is CASSLREGETQYF. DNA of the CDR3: TGTGCCAGCAGCTTGCGGGAGGGAGAGACCCAGTACTTC.

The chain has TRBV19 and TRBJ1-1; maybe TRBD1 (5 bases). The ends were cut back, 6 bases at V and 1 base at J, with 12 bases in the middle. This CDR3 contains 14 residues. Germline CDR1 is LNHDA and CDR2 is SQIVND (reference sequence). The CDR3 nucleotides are TGTGCCAGTAGGCAAAACCAGGGGAACACTGAAGCTTTCTTT. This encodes CASRQNQGNTEAFF. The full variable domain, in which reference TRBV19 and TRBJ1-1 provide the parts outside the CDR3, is DGGITQSPKYLFRKEGQNVTLSCEQNLNHDAMYWYRQDPGQGLRLIYYSQIVNDFQKGDIAEGYSVSREKKESFPLTVTSAQKNPTAFYLCASRQNQGNTEAFFGQGTRLTVV.

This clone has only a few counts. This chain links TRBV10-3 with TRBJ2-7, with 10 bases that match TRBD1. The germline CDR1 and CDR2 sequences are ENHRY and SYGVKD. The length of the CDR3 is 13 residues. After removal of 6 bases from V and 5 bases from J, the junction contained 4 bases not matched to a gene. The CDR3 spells CAISGTGDHEQYF. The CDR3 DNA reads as TGTGCCATCAGCGGGACAGGGGACCACGAGCAGTACTTC.

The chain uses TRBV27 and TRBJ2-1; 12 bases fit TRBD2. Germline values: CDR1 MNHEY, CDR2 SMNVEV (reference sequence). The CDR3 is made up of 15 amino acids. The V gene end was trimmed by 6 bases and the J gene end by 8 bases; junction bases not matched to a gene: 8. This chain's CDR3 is CASSLTSGSFHEQFF. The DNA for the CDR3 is TGTGCCAGCAGCCTGACTAGCGGGAGTTTCCATGAGCAGTTCTTC.

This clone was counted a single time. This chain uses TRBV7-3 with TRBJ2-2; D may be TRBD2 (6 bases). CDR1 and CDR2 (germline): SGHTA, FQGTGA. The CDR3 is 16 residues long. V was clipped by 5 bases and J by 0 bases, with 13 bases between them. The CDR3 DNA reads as TGTGCCAGCAGCGCTACGCGGGGATCGAACACCGGGGAGCTGTTTTTT. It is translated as CASSATRGSNTGELFF.

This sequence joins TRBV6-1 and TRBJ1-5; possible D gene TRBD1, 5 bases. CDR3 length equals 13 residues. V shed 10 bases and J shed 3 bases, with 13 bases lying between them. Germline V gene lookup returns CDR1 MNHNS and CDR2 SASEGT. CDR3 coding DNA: TGTGCCACCGAGGGCGGGACCAATCAGCCCCAGCATTTT. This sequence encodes CATEGGTNQPQHF.

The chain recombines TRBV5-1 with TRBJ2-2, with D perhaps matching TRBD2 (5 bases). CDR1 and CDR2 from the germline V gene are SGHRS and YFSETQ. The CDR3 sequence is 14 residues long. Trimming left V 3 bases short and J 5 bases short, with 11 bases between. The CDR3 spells CASSSPGSTGELFF. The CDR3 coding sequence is TGCGCCAGCAGCTCGCCTGGGAGTACCGGGGAGCTGTTTTTT.

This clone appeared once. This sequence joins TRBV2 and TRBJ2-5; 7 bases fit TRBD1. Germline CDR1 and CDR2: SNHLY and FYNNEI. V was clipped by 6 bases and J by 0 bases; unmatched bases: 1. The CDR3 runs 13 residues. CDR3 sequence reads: CASRQGYQETQYF. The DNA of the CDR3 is TGTGCCAGCAGACAGGGGTACCAAGAGACCCAGTACTTC.

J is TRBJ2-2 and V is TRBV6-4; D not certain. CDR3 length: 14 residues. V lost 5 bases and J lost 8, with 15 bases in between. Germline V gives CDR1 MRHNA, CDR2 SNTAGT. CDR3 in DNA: TGTGCCAGCAGTCAAGATAGTGCCTTGGGGGAGCTGTTTTTT. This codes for CASSQDSALGELFF.

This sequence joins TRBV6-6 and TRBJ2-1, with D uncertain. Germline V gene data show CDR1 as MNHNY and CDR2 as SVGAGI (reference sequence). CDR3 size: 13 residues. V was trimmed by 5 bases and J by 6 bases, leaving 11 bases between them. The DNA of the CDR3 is TGTGCCAGCAGTCCAGAACGCCGCAATGAGCAGTTCTTC. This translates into CASSPERRNEQFF.

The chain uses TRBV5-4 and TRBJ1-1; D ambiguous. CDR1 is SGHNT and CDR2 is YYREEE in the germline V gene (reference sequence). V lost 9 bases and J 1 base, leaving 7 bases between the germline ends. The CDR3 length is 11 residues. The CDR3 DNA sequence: TGTGCCACCAACGGGAACACTGAAGCTTTCTTT. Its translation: CATNGNTEAFF.

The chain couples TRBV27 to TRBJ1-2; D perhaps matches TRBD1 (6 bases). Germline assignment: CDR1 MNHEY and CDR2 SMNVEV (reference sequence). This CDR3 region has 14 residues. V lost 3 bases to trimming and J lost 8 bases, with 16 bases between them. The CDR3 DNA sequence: TGTGCCAGCAGTTTCCGAGAGGGGGTGGCGGGCTACACCTTC. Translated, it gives CASSFREGVAGYTF.

CDR3 in amino acids: CASSRASGGNQPQHF. In DNA form, the CDR3 reads TGTGCCAGCAGCCGAGCTTCAGGGGGTAATCAGCCCCAGCATTTT. The chain carries TRBV6-5 and TRBJ1-5; 7 nucleotides line up with TRBD1. The CDR3 is made up of 15 amino acids. CDR1 is MNHEY, CDR2 SVGAGI, per germline. V gave up 6 bases and J gave up 4 bases; unmatched junction bases: 9.

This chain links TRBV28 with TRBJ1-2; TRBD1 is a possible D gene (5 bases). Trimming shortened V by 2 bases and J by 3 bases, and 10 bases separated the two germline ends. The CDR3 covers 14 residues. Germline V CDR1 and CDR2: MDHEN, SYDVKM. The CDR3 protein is CASSLSQGYYGYTF. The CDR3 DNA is TGTGCCAGCAGTTTAAGTCAGGGTTACTATGGCTACACCTTC.

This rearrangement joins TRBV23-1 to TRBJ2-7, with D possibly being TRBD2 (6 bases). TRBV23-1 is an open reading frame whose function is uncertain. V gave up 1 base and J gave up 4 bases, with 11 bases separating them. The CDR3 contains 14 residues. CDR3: CASSQYGTLYEQYF. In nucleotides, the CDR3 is TGCGCCAGCAGTCAATACGGGACTTTGTACGAGCAGTACTTC.

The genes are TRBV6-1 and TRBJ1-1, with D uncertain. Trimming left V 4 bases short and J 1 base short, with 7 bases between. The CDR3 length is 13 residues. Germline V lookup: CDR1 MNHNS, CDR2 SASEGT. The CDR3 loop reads CASSVRGNTEAFF. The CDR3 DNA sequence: TGTGCCAGCAGTGTGCGGGGGAACACTGAAGCTTTCTTT.

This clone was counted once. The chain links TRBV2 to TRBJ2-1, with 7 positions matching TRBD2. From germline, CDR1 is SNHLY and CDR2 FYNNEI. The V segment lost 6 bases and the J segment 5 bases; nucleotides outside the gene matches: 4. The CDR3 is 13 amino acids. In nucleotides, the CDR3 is TGTGCCAGCAGGGCAGGGACTAACAATGAGCAGTTCTTC. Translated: CASRAGTNNEQFF.

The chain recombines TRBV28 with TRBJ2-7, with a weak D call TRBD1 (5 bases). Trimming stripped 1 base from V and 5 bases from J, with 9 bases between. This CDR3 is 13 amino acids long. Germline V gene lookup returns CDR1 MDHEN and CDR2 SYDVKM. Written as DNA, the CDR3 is TGTGCCAGCAGTTTATCTGGGGCCAACGAGCAGTACTTC. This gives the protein CASSLSGANEQYF.

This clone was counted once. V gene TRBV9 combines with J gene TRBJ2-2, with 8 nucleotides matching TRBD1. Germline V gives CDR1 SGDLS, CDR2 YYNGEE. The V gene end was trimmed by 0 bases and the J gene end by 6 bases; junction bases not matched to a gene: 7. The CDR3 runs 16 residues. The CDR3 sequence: CASSVGQGAFAGELFF. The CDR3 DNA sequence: TGTGCCAGCAGCGTAGGCCAGGGGGCATTTGCCGGGGAGCTGTTTTTT.

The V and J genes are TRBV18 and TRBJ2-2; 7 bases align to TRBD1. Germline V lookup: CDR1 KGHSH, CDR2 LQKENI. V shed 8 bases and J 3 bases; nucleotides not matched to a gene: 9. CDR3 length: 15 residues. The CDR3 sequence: CASRIRDSYTGELFF. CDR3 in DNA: TGTGCCAGCCGTATCCGGGACAGCTACACCGGGGAGCTGTTTTTT.

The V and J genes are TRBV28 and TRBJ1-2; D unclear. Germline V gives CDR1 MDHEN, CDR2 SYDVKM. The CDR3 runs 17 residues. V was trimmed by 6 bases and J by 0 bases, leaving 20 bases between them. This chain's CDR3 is CASSPLLRVPPNYGYTF. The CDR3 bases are TGTGCCAGCAGCCCACTTCTGAGGGTACCCCCTAACTATGGCTACACCTTC.

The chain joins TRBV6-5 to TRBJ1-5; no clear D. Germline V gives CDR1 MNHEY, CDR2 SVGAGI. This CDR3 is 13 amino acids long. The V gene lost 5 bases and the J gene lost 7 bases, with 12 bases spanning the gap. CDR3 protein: CASSDSSGQPQHF. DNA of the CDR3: TGTGCCAGCAGTGATTCCTCTGGCCAGCCCCAGCATTTT.

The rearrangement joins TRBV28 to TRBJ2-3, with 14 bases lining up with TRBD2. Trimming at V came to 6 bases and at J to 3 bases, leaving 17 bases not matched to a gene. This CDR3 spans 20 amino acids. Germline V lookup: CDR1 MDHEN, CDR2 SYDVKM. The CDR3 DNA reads TGTGCCAGCAGCCCCCTCCTGGGACTAGCGGGAGCCGAAATGACAGATACGCAGTATTTT. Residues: CASSPLLGLAGAEMTDTQYF.